Below are 15 T cell receptor beta chains sequenced from a single sample in a study of Siglec-9 on CD8 T cells in melanoma (dated by TCRdb to about 2019). The library relied on the immunoSEQ multiplex PCR assay. TCRdb limited this immuneACCESS table to in-frame rearrangements with V and J called. A share of clones is missing; checked studies link under half to unresolved V genes, and the rest is unexplained. In all, the sample holds roughly 30,000 clones, and roughly 80% of those were seen once. In total, the top ten clones hold approximately 6.4% of the sample. Specimen: Siglec-9- CD8+ T cells sorted from blood. The cell subset or site label here, explained by the study, means: CD8 T cells lacking Siglec-9. These receptors came from a human donor in good health.

This clone was counted only a few times. The rearrangement joins TRBV7-8 to TRBJ1-1; D is undetermined. Germline CDR1 and CDR2: SGHVS and FQNEAQ. V lost 3 bases, J lost 1 base, and 9 bases lay in between. CDR3 length: 14 residues. CDR3 sequence reads: CASSLSGPNTEAFF. In nucleotides, the CDR3 is TGTGCCAGCAGCTTGTCAGGACCGAACACTGAAGCTTTCTTT.

The chain combines TRBV2 with TRBJ1-3; 12 nucleotides align to TRBD1. V dropped 2 bases and J dropped 8; count of bases not matched to a gene: 7. This CDR3 is built from 16 residues. From germline, CDR1 is SNHLY and CDR2 FYNNEI. Here the CDR3 DNA reads TGTGCCAGCAGTGAATATGGGACAGGGGGCGCGGACACCATATATTTT. Amino acids: CASSEYGTGGADTIYF.

The V and J genes are TRBV27 and TRBJ2-2; 7 positions agree with TRBD1. J lost 4 bases, V lost 5 bases, and 4 bases had no gene match. This CDR3 region has 14 residues. The V gene's germline CDR1 is MNHEY and CDR2 SMNVEV (reference sequence). The CDR3 protein is CASSPQGSTGELFF. The CDR3, as DNA: TGTGCCAGCAGTCCACAGGGGTCCACCGGGGAGCTGTTTTTT.

The chain has TRBV7-6 and TRBJ2-7; no clear D gene. V lost 0 bases and J lost 3, with 6 bases in between. CDR1 and CDR2 from the germline V gene are SGHVS and FNYEAQ. This CDR3 has 13 residues. The CDR3 nucleotides read TGTGCCAGCAGCTTAGCGGGTCGCTACGAGCAGTACTTC. It yields the protein CASSLAGRYEQYF.

V and J are TRBV13 and TRBJ2-7; D possibly corresponds to TRBD2 (5 bases). Trimming removed 8 bases at V and 4 bases at J, with 12 bases between. In germline, CDR1 is PRHDT, CDR2 FYEKMQ (reference sequence). The CDR3 length is 12 residues. CDR3 in DNA: TGTGCCAGCTCACTAGGGTCGTACGAGCAGTACTTC. This gives the protein CASSLGSYEQYF.

The DNA for the CDR3 is TGCGCCAGCAGCCAACCGGGACTAGGCTACGGGGAGCTGTTTTTT. As protein: CASSQPGLGYGELFF. The chain recombines TRBV4-1 with TRBJ2-2, with 8 nucleotides matching TRBD2. The V segment lost 2 bases and the J segment 7 bases; nucleotides outside the gene matches: 6. In germline, CDR1 is MGHRA, CDR2 YSYEKL. This CDR3 contains 15 residues.

Comments on this clone: At one boundary the junction diverges from the germline segment, which might be a read error. The chain has TRBV29-1 and TRBJ1-3; TRBD1 aligns across 7 bases. This CDR3 has 13 residues. CDR1 is SQVTM, CDR2 ANQGSEA, per germline. CDR3 sequence reads: CSAETGAGNTIYF. The CDR3 nucleotides are TGCAGCGCTGAAACAGGGGCTGGAAACACCATATATTTT.

V usage is TRBV5-6 and J usage is TRBJ1-5; a weak D match, TRBD1 (6 bases). There are 16 residues in the CDR3. The germline V gene encodes CDR1 SGHDT and CDR2 YYEEEE. The V and J ends lost 0 bases and 3 bases respectively, with 13 bases between them. The chain's CDR3 is CASSLGTAFSNQPQHF. CDR3 nucleotide sequence: TGTGCCAGCAGCTTGGGGACAGCCTTTTCCAATCAGCCCCAGCATTTT.

Only a few counts were recorded for this clone. The chain has TRBV9 and TRBJ1-5; D remains ambiguous. V lost 3 bases, J lost 2 bases, and 9 bases lay in between. CDR1 and CDR2 (germline): SGDLS, YYNGEE. The CDR3 runs to 14 residues. The CDR3 DNA reads as TGTGCCAGCAGCGGAGGCACGGGCAATCAGCCCCAGCATTTT. Its protein is CASSGGTGNQPQHF.

The chain recombines TRBV4-2 with TRBJ2-1; D remains unclear. The CDR3 consists of 12 residues. The V gene's germline CDR1 is LGHNA and CDR2 YNFKEQ. V lost 1 base to trimming and J lost 10 bases, with 8 bases between them. DNA for the CDR3: TGTGCCAGCAGCCAAGGAATAAGGGAGCAGTTCTTC. Protein: CASSQGIREQFF.

The V gene is TRBV7-2, the J gene TRBJ2-7; the match to TRBD1 covers 8 bases. The junction had 10 bases not matched to a gene; V was cut back by 1 base and J by 5 bases. Germline lookup yields CDR1 SGHTA and CDR2 FQGNSA. The CDR3 contains 16 residues. The CDR3, as DNA: TGTGCCAGCAGCTTAGTAGGGCCAGGGGGCTTTGACGAGCAGTACTTC. This gives the protein CASSLVGPGGFDEQYF.

The chain employs TRBV6-5 and TRBJ1-6; 7 nucleotides match TRBD1. CDR1 MNHEY and CDR2 SVGAGI come from the germline V gene. J gave up 14 bases and V 6 bases, and 10 bases lay outside the gene matches. CDR3 length equals 13 residues. CDR3 bases: TGTGCCAGCAGGGAGACAGGGACAGTGGCCCTCCACTTT. This gives the protein CASRETGTVALHF.

The rearrangement joins TRBV7-9 to TRBJ1-2; D is perhaps TRBD1 (5 bases). CDR3 length: 13 amino acids. V gave up 1 base and J gave up 4 bases, with 7 bases separating them. The V gene's germline CDR1 is SEHNR and CDR2 FQNEAQ (reference sequence). The DNA of the CDR3 is TGTGCCAGCAGCTTAGGACAGAGCTATGGCTACACCTTC. Amino acid sequence: CASSLGQSYGYTF.

This rearrangement joins TRBV11-2 to TRBJ2-2, with 10 bases matching TRBD1. Trimming took 2 bases from V and 4 from J; bases not matched to a gene: 4. This CDR3 comprises 16 residues. From germline, CDR1 is SGHAT and CDR2 FQNNGV. The CDR3 DNA reads TGTGCCAGCAGCTTATTGGGACAGGGGACCACCGGGGAGCTGTTTTTT. It encodes CASSLLGQGTTGELFF.

The rearrangement uses TRBV27 and TRBJ1-6; D gene uncertain. The V end lost 5 bases, the J end lost 7 bases, and 9 bases lay between the germline ends. The germline CDR1 and CDR2 sequences are MNHEY and SMNVEV (reference sequence). CDR3 size: 13 residues. The CDR3 DNA is TGTGCCAGCAGTCCACAAAGCAATTCACCCCTCCACTTT. Translating gives CASSPQSNSPLHF.